This T cell receptor (beta chain) was obtained from a study of cytomegalovirus exposure and HLA in healthy donors. Findings and caveats of the study: Reportedly, a later analysis found an Asian-associated ancestry cluster had fewer N-insertions than the roughly 670-donor mean. Information on immune exposure was restricted to one variable (CMV serostatus).

Use of 60 Vbeta and 13 Jbeta primers characterized the PCR. As handled by the study authors: Counted up in a later analysis, unique TCR beta chains came to approximately 77 million, with around 12 million shared. Libraries were prepared by immunoSEQ multiplex PCR; TCRdb keeps only in-frame clonotypes and omits some of them. That table furnishes V, J and clone size, whereas the DNA furnished D and trimming. The data hold around 110,000 clones, with around 82% observed a single time. The germline CDR1 and CDR2 sequences are SNHLY and FYNNEI. The CDR3 totals 13 residues. Germline trimming cut 7 bases from V and 4 bases from J; bases unmatched to any gene: 4. Note on this clone: Its specificity is not known.

The sample was PBMCs. This receptor was taken from a man aged 45-65 years in good health and CMV-seronegative. The chain is built from TRBV2 and TRBJ2-5; 9 bases are shared with TRBD1. The CDR3 nucleotides read TGTGCCAGCAACAGGGGGCTTAGAGAGACCCAGTACTTC. This sequence encodes CASNRGLRETQYF. Based on the CDR3 plus reference TRBV2 and TRBJ2-5, the full variable domain is EPEVTQTPSHQVTQMGQEVILRCVPISNHLYFYWYRQILGQKVEFLVSFYNNEISEKSEIFDDQFSVERPDGSNFTLKIRSTKLEDSAMYFCASNRGLRETQYFGPGTRLLVL.